One and the same sample provided the 24 T cell receptor beta chains below, sequenced in a study of shared clonotypes between healthy human individuals. Some clones are missing from TCRdb's copy, which holds only in-frame ones; the method was immunoSEQ multiplex PCR. The sample has roughly 2.2 million clones, 92% seen once; the top ten hold around 0.4%. The sequenced material came from naive CD4+ T cells from PBMCs. The subset: CD45RA+ positively selected. These TCRs come from a man aged 18 to 35 in good health. Some clones in this sample may be carry-over from other donors' samples.

The chain employs TRBV5-5 and TRBJ2-6, with D uncertain. Between the trimmed V and J ends, which lost 7 bases and 5 bases, there was a span of 22 bases. The CDR3 sequence is 17 residues long. Germline CDR1 and CDR2: SGHKS and YYEKEE (reference sequence). This CDR3 is CASYSVVAQSRANVLTF. CDR3 in DNA: TGTGCCAGCTACTCTGTTGTCGCACAAAGTCGGGCCAACGTCCTGACTTTC.

This clone appeared once. The genes are TRBV19 and TRBJ1-4; D is unclear. CDR1 and CDR2 (germline): LNHDA, SQIVND (reference sequence). The CDR3 totals 15 residues. The V gene lost 7 bases and the J gene lost 10 bases, with 22 bases spanning the gap. CDR3 residues: CASNSPGGFVGKLFF. The DNA for the CDR3 is TGTGCCAGTAATAGTCCTGGCGGGTTCGTCGGAAAACTGTTTTTT.

Written as DNA, the CDR3 is TGTGCCTGGATCCGAGGGGCGAACACCGGGGAGCTGTTTTTT. Encoded protein: CAWIRGANTGELFF. This chain uses TRBV30 with TRBJ2-2; D might be TRBD1 or TRBD2, each matching 5 bases. The ends were cut back, 4 bases at V and 0 bases at J, with 9 bases in the middle. The CDR3 covers 14 residues. Looked up from germline, CDR1 is GTSNPN and CDR2 is SVGIG (reference sequence).

This clone was observed a handful of times. V is TRBV28 and J is TRBJ1-1, with D unresolved. The CDR3 runs 13 residues. With 6 bases removed from V and 1 base from J, the gap between germline ends came to 9 bases. Germline V gene sequence: CDR1 MDHEN, CDR2 SYDVKM. CDR3 coding DNA: TGTGCCAGCAGCCAGACACCGAACACTGAAGCTTTCTTT. Translation gives CASSQTPNTEAFF.

The genes are TRBV6-5 and TRBJ2-5; D perhaps matches TRBD2 (6 bases). Between the trimmed V and J ends, which lost 2 bases and 3 bases, there was a span of 13 bases. This CDR3 comprises 15 residues. CDR1 MNHEY and CDR2 SVGAGI come from the germline V gene. This CDR3 is CASSYEGTAKETQYF. CDR3 nucleotide sequence: TGTGCCAGCAGTTACGAGGGGACTGCGAAAGAGACCCAGTACTTC.

In its sample, this clone was seen once. The V call is TRBV7-2, the J call TRBJ1-2; 7 bases line up with TRBD1. The germline CDR1 and CDR2 sequences are SGHTA and FQGNSA. This CDR3 region has 13 residues. The V gene end was trimmed by 5 bases and the J gene end by 8 bases; junction bases not matched to a gene: 8. The CDR3, as DNA: TGTGCCAGCAGCCGGGGACAGCCGACGGGCTACACCTTC. Translation: CASSRGQPTGYTF.

This clone was counted once. CDR3 residues: CASSQQQGSYEQYF. DNA of the CDR3: TGTGCCAGCAGCCAACAACAGGGGTCCTACGAGCAGTACTTC. The rearrangement joins TRBV14 to TRBJ2-7, with TRBD1 identical over 7 bases. The ends lost 2 bases at V and 1 base at J; junction bases unmatched: 2. This CDR3 contains 14 residues. The germline V gene encodes CDR1 SGHDN and CDR2 FVKESK.

For this clone: The same CDR3 arises from other DNA sequences in this sample as well. The V call is TRBV5-1, the J call TRBJ1-3; TRBD1 matches at 7 bases. Per germline, CDR1 SGHRS and CDR2 YFSETQ. J gave up 0 bases and V 4 bases, and 4 bases lay outside the gene matches. This CDR3 spans 15 amino acids. In DNA, the CDR3 is TGCGCCAGCAGCGAGGACAGGCGCTCTGGAAACACCATATATTTT. Protein product: CASSEDRRSGNTIYF.

This clone appeared a single time. V and J are TRBV6-1 and TRBJ1-4; D is perhaps TRBD1 (5 bases). Trimming pared 6 bases from V and 9 bases from J, leaving 14 bases between. CDR3 length: 13 residues. Germline loops: CDR1 MNHNS, CDR2 SASEGT. CDR3 loop: CASRPPGPQKLFF. The CDR3 DNA reads TGTGCCAGCAGACCTCCGGGACCTCAAAAACTGTTTTTT.

The rearrangement uses TRBV11-2 and TRBJ2-1, with 10 bases that match TRBD2. The CDR3 runs to 16 residues. V trimming: 4 bases; J trimming: 5 bases; junction bases outside the gene matches: 8. Germline-derived CDR1 and CDR2 are SGHAT and FQNNGV. The chain's CDR3 is CASSSRAGGRDNEQFF. Here the CDR3 DNA reads TGTGCCAGCAGCTCCCGAGCGGGAGGGAGAGACAATGAGCAGTTCTTC.

This clone is a singleton in its sample. The chain recombines TRBV5-1 with TRBJ2-3; D uncertain. The ends were cut back, 2 bases at V and 0 bases at J, with 10 bases in the middle. CDR3 size: 15 residues. Germline values: CDR1 SGHRS, CDR2 YFSETQ. The CDR3 loop reads CASSFIPESTDTQYF. CDR3 bases: TGCGCCAGCAGCTTTATACCTGAAAGCACAGATACGCAGTATTTT.

The chain employs TRBV28 and TRBJ1-1, with D unresolved. CDR1 MDHEN and CDR2 SYDVKM come from the germline V gene. CDR3 length: 14 amino acids. Trimming pared 10 bases from V and 3 bases from J, leaving 18 bases between. CDR3 bases: TGTGCCACGACCCTTCGCCAGCTATACACTGAAGCTTTCTTT. Its translation is CATTLRQLYTEAFF.

This rearrangement joins TRBV11-2 to TRBJ2-7; D is undetermined. The V gene's germline CDR1 is SGHAT and CDR2 FQNNGV. The CDR3 loop spans 15 amino acids. With 0 bases removed from V and 2 bases from J, the gap between germline ends came to 11 bases. The CDR3 DNA is TGTGCCAGCAGCTTAGAACCAGGTTTGACCTACGAGCAGTACTTC. Encoded protein: CASSLEPGLTYEQYF.

The genes are TRBV5-1 and TRBJ1-3, with D uncertain. The CDR3 loop spans 14 amino acids. With 6 bases removed from V and 0 bases from J, the gap between germline ends came to 10 bases. Germline V gene lookup returns CDR1 SGHRS and CDR2 YFSETQ. This chain's CDR3 is CASMEGSSGNTIYF. The CDR3 DNA sequence: TGCGCCAGCATGGAAGGGAGCTCTGGAAACACCATATATTTT.

This clone has a single count. An end of the junction differs from the germline gene, which may be a read error. The gene calls are TRBV18 and TRBJ1-5, with D uncertain. CDR1 is KGHSH, CDR2 LQKENI, per germline. The CDR3 has 13 amino acids. The CDR3 bases are TGTGCCAGCACACCCTCGGCTGGGCAGCCCCAGCATTTT. It is translated as CASTPSAGQPQHF.

This rearrangement joins TRBV7-3 to TRBJ1-1; D gene unclear. Trimming pared 1 base from V and 8 bases from J, leaving 11 bases between. CDR1 and CDR2 from the germline V gene are SGHTA and FQGTGA. The CDR3 is made up of 13 amino acids. CDR3 DNA sequence: TGTGCCAGCAGCTTAAGAGACGGAACCGAAGCTTTCTTT. Translated, it gives CASSLRDGTEAFF.

This rearrangement joins TRBV7-2 to TRBJ2-3; maybe TRBD1 (5 bases). V lost 2 bases and J 4 bases, leaving 10 bases between the germline ends. The germline CDR1 and CDR2 sequences are SGHTA and FQGNSA. This CDR3 has 14 amino acids. The CDR3: CASSLIRVADTQYF. The CDR3 DNA is TGTGCCAGCAGCTTAATCAGGGTTGCAGATACGCAGTATTTT.

CDR3 residues: CASTNRDTQYF. In DNA form, the CDR3 reads TGTGCCAGCACCAATCGGGATACGCAGTATTTT. The J gene is TRBJ2-3, the V gene TRBV2, with D unclear. Germline V gene data show CDR1 as SNHLY and CDR2 as FYNNEI. This CDR3 is built from 11 residues. Trimming pared 7 bases from V and 6 bases from J, leaving 8 bases between.

The CDR3 is CASTTGQSSGNTIYF. CDR3 sequence (DNA): TGTGCCAGCACCACCGGGCAGAGCTCTGGAAACACCATATATTTT. V is TRBV28 and J is TRBJ1-3, with D unclear. Deletions cut 7 bases from V and 0 bases from J, with 13 bases between. The germline gives CDR1 MDHEN, CDR2 SYDVKM. This CDR3 contains 15 residues.

The genes are TRBV5-6 and TRBJ2-3; D possibly matches TRBD1 or TRBD2 (6 bases each). Germline V gene lookup returns CDR1 SGHDT and CDR2 YYEEEE. V lost 4 bases to trimming and J lost 3 bases, with 12 bases between them. The CDR3 extends over 14 amino acids. In DNA, the CDR3 is TGTGCCAGCAGCGTGGAGGGGGTGACAGATACGCAGTATTTT. Residues: CASSVEGVTDTQYF.

The chain uses TRBV5-1 and TRBJ2-2, with TRBD2 as a possible D gene (6 bases). The CDR3 extends over 16 amino acids. Looked up from germline, CDR1 is SGHRS and CDR2 is YFSETQ. Deletions cut 7 bases from V and 0 bases from J, with 16 bases between. CDR3 in DNA: TGCGCCAGCGCCCCAAGGGGAGGTGCGAACACCGGGGAGCTGTTTTTT. Translated, it gives CASAPRGGANTGELFF.

This clone has more than one count but fewer than ten. The rearrangement links TRBV19 to TRBJ1-5; D not certain. The V and J ends lost 5 bases and 3 bases respectively, with 8 bases between them. Germline assignment: CDR1 LNHDA and CDR2 SQIVND (reference sequence). The CDR3 consists of 13 residues. CDR3 sequence (DNA): TGTGCCAGTAGTCGGCGGATCAATCAGCCCCAGCATTTT. Amino acids: CASSRRINQPQHF.

This rearrangement joins TRBV6-6 to TRBJ2-5; D not certain. The CDR3 spans 14 residues. V was shortened by 6 bases and J by 0 bases, with 11 bases between the two germline ends. CDR1 is MNHNY and CDR2 is SVGAGI in the germline V gene (reference sequence). The CDR3 here is CASRAPGNQETQYF. For the CDR3, the DNA is TGTGCCAGCAGGGCACCCGGCAACCAAGAGACCCAGTACTTC.

The V call is TRBV7-8, the J call TRBJ2-7; 7 positions agree with TRBD1. V was pared by 6 bases and J by 3 bases, with 11 bases of the junction left unmatched. CDR1 is SGHVS and CDR2 is FQNEAQ in the germline V gene. The CDR3 runs to 15 residues. CDR3 nucleotides: TGTGCCAGCAGTTCTAGGAACAGGGGTCTCTACGAGCAGTACTTC. Protein: CASSSRNRGLYEQYF.